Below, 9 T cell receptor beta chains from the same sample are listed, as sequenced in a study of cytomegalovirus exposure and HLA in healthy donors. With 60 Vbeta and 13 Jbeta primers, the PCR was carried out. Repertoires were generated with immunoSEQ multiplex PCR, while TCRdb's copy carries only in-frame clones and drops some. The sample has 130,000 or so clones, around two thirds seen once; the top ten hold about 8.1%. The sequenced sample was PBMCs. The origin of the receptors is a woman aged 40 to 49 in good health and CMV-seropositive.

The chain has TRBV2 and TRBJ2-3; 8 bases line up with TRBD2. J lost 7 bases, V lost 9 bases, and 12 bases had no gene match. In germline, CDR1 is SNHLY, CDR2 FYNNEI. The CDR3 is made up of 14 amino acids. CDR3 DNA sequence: TGTGCCAGTTCCACGGGGGGGGGCTTAAATACGCAGTATTTT. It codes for CASSTGGGLNTQYF.

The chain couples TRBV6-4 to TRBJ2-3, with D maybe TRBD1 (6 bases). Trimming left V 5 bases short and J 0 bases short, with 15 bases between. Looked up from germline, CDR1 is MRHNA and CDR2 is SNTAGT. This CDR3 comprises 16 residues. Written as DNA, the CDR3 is TGTGCCAGCAGTCTCGAGGGGACATCGAGCACAGATACGCAGTATTTT. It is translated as CASSLEGTSSTDTQYF.

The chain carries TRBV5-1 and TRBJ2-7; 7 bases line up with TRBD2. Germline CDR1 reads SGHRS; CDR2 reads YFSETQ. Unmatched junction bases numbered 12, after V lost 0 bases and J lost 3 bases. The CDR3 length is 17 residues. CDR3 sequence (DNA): TGCGCCAGCAGCTTGGCGAGGGCGGGGGACTCTTACTACGAGCAGTACTTC. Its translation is CASSLARAGDSYYEQYF. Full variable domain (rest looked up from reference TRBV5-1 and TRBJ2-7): KAGVTQTPRYLIKTRGQQVTLSCSPISGHRSVSWYQQTPGQGLQFLFEYFSETQRNKGNFPGRFSGRQFSNSRSEMNVSTLELGDSALYLCASSLARAGDSYYEQYFGPGTRLTVT.

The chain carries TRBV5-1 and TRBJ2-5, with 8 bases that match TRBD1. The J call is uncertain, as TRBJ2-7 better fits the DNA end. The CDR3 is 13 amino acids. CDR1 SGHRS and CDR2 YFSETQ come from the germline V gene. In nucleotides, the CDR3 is TGCGCCAGCAGCGTCGGACAGGGTGGCGAGCAGTACTTC. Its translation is CASSVGQGGEQYF.

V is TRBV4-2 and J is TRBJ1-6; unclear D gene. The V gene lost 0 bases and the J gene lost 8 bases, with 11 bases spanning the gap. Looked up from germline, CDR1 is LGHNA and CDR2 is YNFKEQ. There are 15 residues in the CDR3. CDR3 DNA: TGTGCCAGCAGCCAAGATAAAGCCCCCCATTCACCCCTCCACTTT. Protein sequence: CASSQDKAPHSPLHF.

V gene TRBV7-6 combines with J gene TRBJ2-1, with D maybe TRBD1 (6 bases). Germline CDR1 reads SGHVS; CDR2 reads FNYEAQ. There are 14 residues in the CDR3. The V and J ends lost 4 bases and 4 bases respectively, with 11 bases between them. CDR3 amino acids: CASSYRDDYNEQFF. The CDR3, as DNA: TGTGCCAGCAGCTACAGGGACGATTACAATGAGCAGTTCTTC.

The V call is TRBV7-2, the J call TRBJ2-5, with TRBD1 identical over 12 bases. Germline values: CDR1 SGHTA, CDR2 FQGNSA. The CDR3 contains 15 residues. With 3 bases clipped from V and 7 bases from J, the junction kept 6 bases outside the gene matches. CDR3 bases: TGTGCCAGCAGCTTTGGGACAGGGGGCTTAGGGACCCAGTACTTC. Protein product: CASSFGTGGLGTQYF.

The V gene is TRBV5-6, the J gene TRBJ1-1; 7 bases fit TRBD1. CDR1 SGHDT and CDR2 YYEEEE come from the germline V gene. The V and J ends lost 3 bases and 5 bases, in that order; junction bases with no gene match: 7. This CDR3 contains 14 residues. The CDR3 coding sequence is TGTGCCAGCAGCTCGCCGGGACAGTTGACTGAAGCTTTCTTT. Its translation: CASSSPGQLTEAFF.

CDR3 region: CASRPLGGGVADTQYF. CDR3 sequence (DNA): TGTGCCAGCAGACCCTTGGGCGGGGGGGTCGCAGATACGCAGTATTTT. The chain uses TRBV5-6 and TRBJ2-3, with TRBD2 matching 9 bases. Germline V gene sequence: CDR1 SGHDT, CDR2 YYEEEE. V shed 5 bases and J 4 bases; nucleotides not matched to a gene: 11. The CDR3 has 16 amino acids.